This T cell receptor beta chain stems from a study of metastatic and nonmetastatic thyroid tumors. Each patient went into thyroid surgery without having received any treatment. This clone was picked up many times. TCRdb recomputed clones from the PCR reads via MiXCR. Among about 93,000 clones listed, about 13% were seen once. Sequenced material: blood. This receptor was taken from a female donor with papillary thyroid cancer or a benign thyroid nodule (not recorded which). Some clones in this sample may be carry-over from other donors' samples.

In DNA, the CDR3 is TGTGCCACCGAGAGGGACTCAACTACTTACGAGCAGTACTTC. Its protein product is CATERDSTTYEQYF. The rearrangement joins TRBV6-2 or TRBV6-3 to TRBJ2-7; perhaps TRBD2 as D (6 bases). Trimming took 10 bases from V and 4 from J, leaving 20 bases between them. CDR3 size: 14 residues. CDR1 and CDR2 from the germline V gene are MNHEY and SVGEGT.